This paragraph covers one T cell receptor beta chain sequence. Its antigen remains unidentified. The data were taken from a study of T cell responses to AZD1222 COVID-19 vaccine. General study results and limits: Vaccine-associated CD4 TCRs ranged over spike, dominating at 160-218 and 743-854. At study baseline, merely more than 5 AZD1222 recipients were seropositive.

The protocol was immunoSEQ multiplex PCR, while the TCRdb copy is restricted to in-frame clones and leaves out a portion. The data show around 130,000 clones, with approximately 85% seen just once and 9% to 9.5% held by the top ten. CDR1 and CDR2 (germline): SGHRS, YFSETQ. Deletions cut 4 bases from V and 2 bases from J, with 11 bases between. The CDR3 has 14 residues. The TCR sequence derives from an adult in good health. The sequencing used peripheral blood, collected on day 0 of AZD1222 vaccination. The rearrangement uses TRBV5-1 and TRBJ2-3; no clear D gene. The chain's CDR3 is CASSSLPSTDTQYF. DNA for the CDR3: TGCGCCAGCAGCAGTCTACCTTCCACAGATACGCAGTATTTT.